A selection of T cell receptor beta chains follows, all from one sample in a study of siplizumab effects on memory and regulatory T cells. TCRdb's copy holds only in-frame clones and misses some; the assay was immunoSEQ multiplex PCR. The repertoire holds 99,000 or so clones, 93% seen once, with about 0.34% in the top ten. Sequencing was carried out using CD4+ T cells sorted from blood. The receptors stem from a human donor in good health. CDR3s include the opening cysteine and the closing phenylalanine or tryptophan. Each record gives: clone size, J gene, V gene, D gene, CDR3 protein, CDR3 DNA. The D gene is left open where the match is weak. Where a row states a size, it is once, few, many or the class of an expanded clone; other rows omit it.

- TRBJ1-4 TRBV7-9 - CASSSKVGAGEEKLFF TGTGCCAGCAGCTCCAAGGTCGGGGCGGGAGAGGAAAAACTGTTTTTT
- TRBJ1-2 TRBV4-2 TRBD1 CASSQERGQGPYGYTF TGTGCCAGCAGCCAAGAACGAGGACAGGGCCCCTATGGCTACACCTTC
- TRBJ2-2 TRBV7-2 - CASSSYTNRVWNTGELFF TGTGCCAGCAGCTCCTACACTAACAGGGTTTGGAACACCGGGGAGCTGTTTTTT
once TRBJ2-3 TRBV18 TRBD2 CASSQPSGSSRTDTQYF TGTGCCAGCTCACAGCCTAGCGGGAGTTCTCGCACAGATACGCAGTATTTT
- TRBJ2-1 TRBV11-3 TRBD2 CASSLREGSYNEQFF TGTGCCAGCAGCTTACGGGAGGGCTCCTACAATGAGCAGTTCTTC
- TRBJ2-3 TRBV2 - CASSVSGLGDTQYF TGTGCCAGCAGTGTATCGGGTCTGGGGGATACGCAGTATTTT
once TRBJ2-6 TRBV7-2 - CAGEMSSGANVLTF TGTGCCGGGGAGATGAGCTCTGGGGCCAACGTCCTGACTTTC
- TRBJ2-2 TRBV18 TRBD1 CASSLNRGRIPGELFF TGTGCCAGCTCTCTCAACAGGGGACGCATCCCCGGGGAGCTGTTTTTT
- TRBJ1-5 TRBV7-8 TRBD1 CASSLGQGSNQPQHF TGTGCCAGCAGCTTAGGACAGGGGAGCAATCAGCCCCAGCATTTT
once TRBJ2-6 TRBV4-1 - CASSQGQVRSGANVLTF TGCGCCAGCAGCCAAGGACAGGTCCGCTCTGGGGCCAACGTCCTGACTTTC
- TRBJ1-2 TRBV19 - CASTQRGGIGYTF TGTGCCAGTACCCAACGGGGGGGGATCGGCTACACCTTC
- TRBJ2-5 TRBV7-2 - CASSPRGGETQYF TGTGCCAGCAGCCCGCGGGGCGGGGAGACCCAGTACTTC
- TRBJ2-7 TRBV11-3 TRBD1 CASSLGQGFEQYF TGTGCCAGCAGCTTAGGACAGGGATTCGAGCAGTACTTC
few TRBJ1-1 TRBV10-3 - CAISDQTNTEAFF TGTGCCATCAGTGATCAAACGAACACTGAAGCTTTCTTT
- TRBJ1-1 TRBV27 - CASSSLTGRTEAFF TGTGCCAGCAGTTCCTTAACAGGGCGGACTGAAGCTTTCTTT
- TRBJ2-3 TRBV7-9 TRBD1 CASSFGTGWTDTQYF TGTGCCAGCAGCTTCGGGACAGGGTGGACAGATACGCAGTATTTT
- TRBJ2-1 TRBV7-2 - CASSLAPGTLYEQFF TGTGCCAGCAGCTTAGCCCCCGGGACATTGTATGAGCAGTTCTTC
- TRBJ2-1 TRBV5-4 - CASSSGALTPSYNEQFF TGCGCCAGCAGTTCCGGGGCGCTGACCCCCTCCTACAATGAGCAGTTCTTC
- TRBJ2-3 TRBV11-3 - CASSSSTDTQYF TGTGCCAGCAGCTCTAGCACAGATACGCAGTATTTT
- TRBJ2-7 TRBV7-2 TRBD2 CASSRGLAGVNEQYF TGTGCCAGCAGCCGAGGACTAGCGGGAGTCAATGAGCAGTACTTC
- TRBJ1-3 TRBV5-4 - CASSRQAAAGNTIYF TGTGCCAGCAGCCGACAGGCGGCGGCTGGAAACACCATATATTTT
- TRBJ2-7 TRBV5-1 - CASQDSPQDEQYF TGCGCCAGCCAAGACAGCCCTCAGGACGAGCAGTACTTC
- TRBJ1-1 TRBV10-3 - CAISEVRGNTEAFF TGTGCCATCAGTGAGGTAAGAGGGAACACTGAAGCTTTCTTT
- TRBJ2-7 TRBV18 - CASSGDVVDEQYF TGTGCCAGCTCGGGGGACGTCGTCGACGAGCAGTACTTC
once TRBJ1-5 TRBV12-5 - CASGLEQPQHF TGTGCTAGTGGTTTGGAGCAGCCCCAGCATTTT
once TRBJ1-2 TRBV29-1 - CSVDRQGANYGYTF TGCAGCGTCGACCGTCAGGGAGCTAACTATGGCTACACCTTC
- TRBJ2-3 TRBV30 TRBD1 CAWSGGQGGTDTQYF TGTGCCTGGAGTGGAGGACAGGGTGGAACAGATACGCAGTATTTT
- TRBJ2-1 TRBV5-1 TRBD2 CASSDRGLASPRQFF TGCGCCAGCAGCGACAGGGGACTAGCGAGCCCCAGGCAGTTCTTC
- TRBJ1-6 TRBV7-8 - CASSLLRSSYNSPLHF TGTGCCAGCAGCTTACTACGGAGCTCCTATAATTCACCCCTCCACTTT
- TRBJ1-1 TRBV7-2 - CASSFQGNTEAFF TGTGCCAGCAGCTTTCAGGGGAACACTGAAGCTTTCTTT
- TRBJ1-5 TRBV7-8 - CASSQIRDRRISNQPQHF TGTGCCAGCAGCCAAATCCGGGACCGAAGAATTAGCAATCAGCCCCAGCATTTT
- TRBJ1-4 TRBV6-6 - CASTTGGPEKLFF TGTGCCAGCACCACGGGGGGGCCTGAAAAACTGTTTTTT